This paragraph covers one T cell receptor beta chain sequence. The data belong to a study of blood T cell repertoires in COVID-19. Study-level information: Acute and convalescent COVID-19 samples came from the United States, Italy and Spain. Nucleic acid was either cDNA or gDNA, and it came from T cells, B-cell-depleted T cells, or PBMCs.

Germline CDR1 reads GTSNPN; CDR2 reads SVGIG (reference sequence). V gave up 3 bases and J gave up 6 bases; unmatched junction bases: 3. The CDR3 loop spans 13 amino acids. The table came from immunoSEQ multiplex PCR; TCRdb's copy has only in-frame clones and leaves some out. Here the sample spans some 260,000 clones, approximately 90% being singletons. Input material: peripheral blood. The chain joins TRBV30 to TRBJ2-2; 8 bases map to TRBD1. This TCR derives from a man aged 18 to 30 with active or convalescent COVID-19. The CDR3 loop is CAWSVQGAGELFF. The CDR3 DNA sequence: TGTGCCTGGAGCGTACAGGGGGCCGGGGAGCTGTTTTTT.